A single sample gave rise to the 8 T cell receptor beta chains below, sequenced in a study of neoadjuvant nivolumab and ipilimumab in lung cancer. Clones were sequenced by immunoSEQ multiplex PCR, and TCRdb holds only the in-frame ones, with some missing. Here the sample spans approximately 26,000 clones, 65% to 85% being singletons. The sample was peripheral blood, taken before neoadjuvant nivolumab, alone or with ipilimumab. These receptors came from an adult with non-small cell lung cancer.

The rearrangement joins TRBV6-1 to TRBJ2-1; D is unclear. CDR3 length: 13 amino acids. Germline-derived CDR1 and CDR2 are MNHNS and SASEGT. Trimming took 2 bases from V and 10 from J, leaving 12 bases between them. The CDR3 reads CASSENYKREQFF. In DNA, the CDR3 is TGTGCCAGCAGTGAAAATTATAAGAGGGAGCAGTTCTTC.

The rearrangement uses TRBV6-6 and TRBJ1-2, with D unclear. CDR1 is MNHNY and CDR2 is SVGAGI in the germline V gene (reference sequence). This CDR3 has 14 residues. The V end was cut by 2 bases, the J end by 4 bases, with 11 bases between. The CDR3 region is CASSYHRPGYGYTF. CDR3 bases: TGTGCCAGCAGTTACCACCGCCCGGGCTATGGCTACACCTTC.

V is TRBV9 and J is TRBJ1-1; D not certain. CDR1 SGDLS and CDR2 YYNGEE come from the germline V gene. V lost 0 bases, J lost 4 bases, and 13 bases lay in between. This CDR3 is built from 15 residues. The CDR3 region is CASSVEEGIGTEAFF. CDR3 DNA: TGTGCCAGCAGCGTAGAAGAGGGAATTGGCACTGAAGCTTTCTTT.

V is TRBV7-9 and J is TRBJ2-3; D gene unclear. Deletions cut 9 bases from V and 2 bases from J, with 6 bases between. This CDR3 contains 11 residues. Germline V gene data show CDR1 as SEHNR and CDR2 as FQNEAQ (reference sequence). CDR3 nucleotides: TGTGCCAGTTCCCACACAGATACGCAGTATTTT. This sequence encodes CASSHTDTQYF.

The chain uses TRBV19 and TRBJ2-7; the D gene could be TRBD1 or TRBD2 (6 bases each). The CDR3 totals 15 residues. Germline V CDR1 and CDR2: LNHDA, SQIVND (reference sequence). V was trimmed by 3 bases and J by 2 bases, leaving 14 bases between them. The CDR3 is CASSIGGGPPYEQYF. The CDR3 bases are TGTGCCAGTAGTATTGGAGGGGGGCCGCCCTACGAGCAGTACTTC.

The chain joins TRBV19 to TRBJ2-7, with TRBD1 matching over 8 bases. Per the germline V gene, CDR1 is LNHDA and CDR2 is SQIVND (reference sequence). V lost 9 bases to trimming and J lost 7 bases; unmatched junction nucleotides: 8. This CDR3 region has 12 residues. CDR3 DNA sequence: TGTGCCAGCGGACAGGGCCCAGAAGAGCAGTACTTC. Translation gives CASGQGPEEQYF.

The V call is TRBV6-5, the J call TRBJ2-1, with 10 positions matching TRBD2. With 5 bases clipped from V and 5 bases from J, the junction kept 3 bases outside the gene matches. Germline V CDR1 and CDR2: MNHEY, SVGAGI. The CDR3 consists of 14 residues. CDR3 coding DNA: TGTGCCAGCAGTCCCGGACTAGCGGACAATGAGCAGTTCTTC. It encodes CASSPGLADNEQFF.

The chain uses TRBV18 and TRBJ2-3; 15 bases map to TRBD2. V shed 4 bases, J shed 5 bases, and the junction held 10 bases outside the gene matches. This CDR3 spans 18 amino acids. The germline V gene encodes CDR1 KGHSH and CDR2 LQKENI. CDR3 loop: CASSLRRTSGGAIDTQYF. The CDR3 region has the DNA TGTGCCAGCTCACTCCGCCGGACTAGCGGGGGGGCCATAGATACGCAGTATTTT.